The clone carrying this TCR beta chain was counted a single time. Using immunoSEQ multiplex PCR, the repertoire was profiled, and TCRdb retains in-frame clones only, with some absent. Of some 380,000 clones in the sample, about 97% are singletons; the top ten hold around 0.29%. The data originate from a study of shared clonotypes between healthy human individuals. The sequencing input was memory CD8+ T cells sorted from blood. Subset indicated: CD45RO+ cells pooled with CCR7-negative TemRA cells. The TCR comes from a man aged 30 to 39 in good health.

As DNA, the CDR3 is TGTGCCAGCAGCTTAGATTGGGAGTTGAGAATTCAGTACTTC. Its translation: CASSLDWELRIQYF. The chain combines TRBV11-2 with TRBJ2-4; D is perhaps TRBD2 (5 bases). Between the trimmed V and J ends, which lost 0 bases and 10 bases, there was a span of 13 bases. Germline-derived CDR1 and CDR2 are SGHAT and FQNNGV. The CDR3 has 14 amino acids.